This TCR beta chain stems from a study of PD-1 blockade in mismatch repair-deficient tumors. Assay: immunoSEQ multiplex PCR; the TCRdb copy retains only in-frame clones and omits some. The data show approximately 120,000 clones, about 86% seen once. From germline, CDR1 is SEHNR and CDR2 FQNEAQ (reference sequence). The CDR3 has 15 residues. V was clipped by 5 bases and J by 5 bases, with 18 bases between them. Sequencing used peripheral blood, obtained 44 weeks after starting pembrolizumab. The chain links TRBV7-9 to TRBJ1-1, with D perhaps TRBD1 (5 bases). This clonotype was sampled from an adult with mismatch repair-deficient cancer. CDR3 bases: TGTGCCAGCAGCCGACAGCGAATATTGGGGACTGAAGCTTTCTTT. Amino acid sequence: CASSRQRILGTEAFF. Based on the CDR3 plus reference TRBV7-9 and TRBJ1-1, the full variable domain is DTGVSQNPRHKITKRGQNVTFRCDPISEHNRLYWYRQTLGQGPEFLTYFQNEAQLEKSRLLSDRFSAERPKGSFSTLEIQRTEQGDSAMYLCASSRQRILGTEAFFGQGTRLTVV.